The rows below give T cell receptor beta chains drawn from one sample of a study of blood T cell repertoires in COVID-19. Clones were read by immunoSEQ multiplex PCR, and TCRdb kept only the in-frame ones, dropping some. The sample carries roughly 66,000 clones, 91% recorded once. The sample was peripheral blood. These receptors were taken from a human donor in a cohort sampled during active COVID-19. CDR3s include the opening cysteine and the closing phenylalanine or tryptophan. Each record gives: V gene, D gene, J gene, CDR3 protein, CDR3 DNA. D genes are given only for firm matches.

TRBV18	TRBD2	TRBJ2-2	CASSPPGLAGAGELFF	TGTGCCAGCTCACCACCGGGACTAGCGGGAGCCGGGGAGCTGTTTTTT
TRBV6-1	NA	TRBJ2-5	CASSEDPRGETQYF	TGTGCCAGCAGTGAGGATCCTCGGGGAGAGACCCAGTACTTC
TRBV7-2	NA	TRBJ2-7	CASSLSTGINEQYF	TGTGCCAGCAGCTTATCCACAGGTATCAACGAGCAGTACTTC
TRBV20-1	NA	TRBJ1-1	CSARDFLEAFF	TGCAGTGCCCGCGACTTTTTGGAAGCTTTCTTT
TRBV27	NA	TRBJ1-2	CASSNTGVGGYTF	TGTGCCAGCAGTAACACAGGAGTGGGGGGCTACACCTTC
TRBV2	TRBD1	TRBJ1-2	CASRGQGADGYTF	TGTGCCAGCAGAGGACAGGGGGCGGATGGCTACACCTTC
TRBV11-2	TRBD2	TRBJ2-5	CASSLPRTSGGAGQETQYF	TGTGCCAGCAGCCTCCCCAGGACTAGCGGGGGGGCGGGCCAAGAGACCCAGTACTTC
TRBV5-8	TRBD2	TRBJ2-2	CASSKVLASTGELFF	TGTGCCAGCAGTAAGGTACTAGCGAGCACCGGGGAGCTGTTTTTT
TRBV5-1	TRBD1	TRBJ1-2	CASSFRGASYGYTF	TGCGCCAGCAGCTTCAGGGGGGCCTCCTATGGCTACACCTTC
TRBV5-1	TRBD2	TRBJ2-1	CASSFSGRAGNEQFF	TGCGCCAGCAGCTTTAGCGGGAGGGCCGGCAATGAGCAGTTCTTC